A selection of T cell receptor beta chains follows, all from one sample in a study of T cell changes during pregnancy in multiple sclerosis. TCRdb's copy holds only in-frame clones and misses some; the assay was immunoSEQ multiplex PCR. The data hold about 64,000 clones, with about 96% observed a single time. The starting material was CD8+ T cells from peripheral blood mononuclear cells, obtained after pregnancy. The source is a female donor with multiple sclerosis, enrolled in a pregnancy study. Each CDR3 is given with its conserved first and last residue. Each record gives: D gene, clone size, J gene, V gene, CDR3 DNA, CDR3 protein. D genes are given only for firm matches. Only part of the rows carry a size: once, few, many, or a class if the clone is expanded.

-,-,TRBJ2-7,TRBV4-1,TGCGCCAGCAGCCCAGGACAGTTCTACCCCTACGAGCAGTACTTC,CASSPGQFYPYEQYF
TRBD2,-,TRBJ2-1,TRBV16,TGTGCCAGCAGCGCCCCGGGGGGACAGCAAACTAGCGGGATGGATCGGGGCTCCTACAATGAGCAGTTCTTC,CASSAPGGQQTSGMDRGSYNEQFF
TRBD2,once,TRBJ2-1,TRBV5-6,TGTGCCAGCAGCCTAGCGGGAGGGCCCAATGAGCAGTTCTTC,CASSLAGGPNEQFF
TRBD1,-,TRBJ2-7,TRBV6-5,TGTGCCAGCAGTTACGGGACAGCGACTTACGAGCAGTACTTC,CASSYGTATYEQYF
-,-,TRBJ2-7,TRBV27,TGTGCCAGCTCCGACAGGACCTACGAGCAGTACTTC,CASSDRTYEQYF
-,-,TRBJ2-2,TRBV19,TGTGCCAGCCGGAAGCTAGCGACAAACACCGGGGAGCTGTTTTTT,CASRKLATNTGELFF
-,once,TRBJ2-7,TRBV5-6,TGTGCCAGCAGCCTCCGGGGTCGGGAGCCCTACGAGCAGTACTTC,CASSLRGREPYEQYF
-,-,TRBJ1-2,TRBV30,TGTGCCTGCAGGGACATTACTAACTATGGCTACACCTTC,CACRDITNYGYTF
-,-,TRBJ2-7,TRBV11-2,TGTGCCAGCAGCTTAGTCGGTCCCCTTTACGAGCAGTACTTC,CASSLVGPLYEQYF
-,-,TRBJ2-7,TRBV27,TGTGCCAGCAGTCCAGTCCCCGCAATTTCCTACGAGCAGTACTTC,CASSPVPAISYEQYF
TRBD2,-,TRBJ2-3,TRBV29-1,TGCAGCGTCTGGGGGCTTAGCGGGAGGGCCCAGGATACGCAGTATTTT,CSVWGLSGRAQDTQYF
-,-,TRBJ1-2,TRBV29-1,TGCAGCGTCGTAGGACAGACGGGTGGCTACACCTTC,CSVVGQTGGYTF
-,-,TRBJ2-7,TRBV14,TGTGCCAGCAGCCAACACGGACTTTACGAGCAGTACTTC,CASSQHGLYEQYF
-,-,TRBJ2-7,TRBV9,TGTGCCAGCAGCGTAGGAGCGGTCCGCTACGAGCAGTACTTC,CASSVGAVRYEQYF
-,-,TRBJ1-1,TRBV4-1,TGCGCCAGCAGCCAAGAAACAGGGCGCGCCACTGAAGCTTTCTTT,CASSQETGRATEAFF
-,-,TRBJ2-7,TRBV13,TGTGCCAGCAGCTTAACGGGGGGCGCGCCCTACGAGCAGTACTTC,CASSLTGGAPYEQYF
TRBD2,-,TRBJ2-2,TRBV7-8,TGTGCCAGCAGCTCCGCGGGAGCCGGGGAGCTGTTTTTT,CASSSAGAGELFF
TRBD1,-,TRBJ2-7,TRBV4-2,TGTGCCAGCAGCCAAGAGCAGGGCGGGACAGGAGACTACGAGCAGTACTTC,CASSQEQGGTGDYEQYF
TRBD2,-,TRBJ2-1,TRBV7-3,TGTGCCAGCAGCCCCGCTAGCGGGGCCTACAATGAGCAGTTCTTC,CASSPASGAYNEQFF
-,-,TRBJ2-1,TRBV5-1,TGCGCCAGCAGCTTGGTAGATCGGGACAATGAGCAGTTCTTC,CASSLVDRDNEQFF
-,-,TRBJ2-5,TRBV7-9,TGTGCCAGCAGCTCCCGGGGGAGATTCCAGACCCAGTACTTC,CASSSRGRFQTQYF
-,-,TRBJ2-3,TRBV27,TGTGCCAGCGGATATTACGGGATGTCCTCAGATACGCAGTATTTT,CASGYYGMSSDTQYF
-,-,TRBJ2-4,TRBV2,TGTGCCAGCAGAGCCGACGGGGAAAACATTCAGTACTTC,CASRADGENIQYF
-,-,TRBJ2-7,TRBV27,TGTGCCAGCAGTTTATCGGAGAGGAACGAGCAGTACTTC,CASSLSERNEQYF
-,-,TRBJ2-3,TRBV28,TGTGCCAGCAGTTTTAGTTTCACAGATACGCAGTATTTT,CASSFSFTDTQYF
-,-,TRBJ1-2,TRBV28,TGTGCCAGCAGTTTACAACAGGGATACTATGGCTACACCTTC,CASSLQQGYYGYTF